What follows are 19 T cell receptor beta chains derived from one specimen sequenced in a study of beta chain features in type 1 diabetes. Expressed TCRB transcripts were sequenced because the entire RNA isolate underwent reverse transcription. Libraries were prepared by immunoSEQ multiplex PCR; TCRdb keeps only in-frame clonotypes and omits some of them. The sample yields some 500,000 clones, about 10% seen once. The sample consisted of naive CD4+ T cells from blood. The receptors here all came from a young woman in good health.

The V call is TRBV27, the J call TRBJ2-3, with D unresolved. The length of the CDR3 is 17 residues. Per germline, CDR1 MNHEY and CDR2 SMNVEV (reference sequence). Trimming removed 6 bases from V and 8 bases from J, with 27 bases in between. This CDR3 reads CASRRTYHADFTATQYF. The CDR3 DNA follows: TGTGCCAGCAGAAGAACGTATCACGCGGATTTCACGGCTACGCAGTATTTT.

Only a few counts were recorded for this clone. This chain links TRBV5-4 with TRBJ2-5; D is unclear. Germline V gene sequence: CDR1 SGHNT, CDR2 YYREEE (reference sequence). Trimming pared 5 bases from V and 3 bases from J, leaving 8 bases between. The CDR3 spans 12 residues. The CDR3 coding sequence is TGTGCCAGCAGTGGAGTCAAAGAGACCCAGTACTTC. Amino acids: CASSGVKETQYF. The entire variable domain, with the rest obtained from reference TRBV5-4 and TRBJ2-5, is as follows: ETGVTQSPTHLIKTRGQQVTLRCSSQSGHNTVSWYQQALGQGPQFIFQYYREEENGRGNFPPRFSGLQFPNYSSELNVNALELDDSALYLCASSGVKETQYFGPGTRLLVL.

This clone was picked up a small number of times. This rearrangement joins TRBV13 to TRBJ2-7, with TRBD2 matching 10 bases. V trimming: 4 bases; J trimming: 0 bases; junction bases outside the gene matches: 6. The CDR3 is made up of 16 amino acids. Germline V gives CDR1 PRHDT, CDR2 FYEKMQ (reference sequence). CDR3 nucleotide sequence: TGTGCCAGCAGCTCCCCGTGGACTAGCGGCTCCTACGAGCAGTACTTC. It translates to CASSSPWTSGSYEQYF.

CDR3 in amino acids: CASSGRTGFGWQNTEAFF. The CDR3 coding sequence is TGCGCCAGCAGCGGTAGGACAGGATTTGGGTGGCAGAACACTGAAGCTTTCTTT. The V and J genes are TRBV5-1 and TRBJ1-1; 7 bases align to TRBD1. Germline V lookup: CDR1 SGHRS, CDR2 YFSETQ. The CDR3 totals 18 residues. J was trimmed by 1 base and V by 4 bases; bases with no gene match: 16.

This clone was found a few times. V usage is TRBV6-5 and J usage is TRBJ1-2, with D maybe TRBD1 (5 bases). With 3 bases removed from V and 4 bases from J, the gap between germline ends came to 12 bases. From germline, CDR1 is MNHEY and CDR2 SVGAGI. CDR3 length equals 14 residues. The CDR3 protein is CASSYEAGTYGYTF. The CDR3 bases are TGTGCCAGCAGTTATGAGGCAGGGACCTATGGCTACACCTTC.

Only a few counts were recorded for this clone. The chain has TRBV30 and TRBJ1-1; perhaps TRBD1 as D (5 bases). CDR3 size: 14 residues. Between the trimmed V and J ends, which lost 3 bases and 4 bases, there was a span of 15 bases. Germline V gene sequence: CDR1 GTSNPN, CDR2 SVGIG (reference sequence). DNA of the CDR3: TGTGCCTGGAGGGGTCAGGTTAGGGGCACTGAAGCTTTCTTT. It translates to CAWRGQVRGTEAFF.

This clone was found a few times. The chain employs TRBV21-1 and TRBJ2-7; the table's D gene call, TRBD1, was not cross checked with the DNA. TRBV21-1 is designated a pseudogene. This CDR3 is built from 15 residues. The CDR3 here is CASTISPGHWVEQYV. The CDR3 nucleotides read TGTGCCAGCACCATTTCACCGGGACATTGGGTCGAGCAGTACGTC.

This clone was picked up a small number of times. The chain employs TRBV5-4 and TRBJ2-3, with 10 bases fitting TRBD2. The junction had 1 base not matched to a gene; V was cut back by 4 bases and J by 2 bases. This CDR3 comprises 14 residues. Germline-derived CDR1 and CDR2 are SGHNT and YYREEE (reference sequence). CDR3 region: CASSLAGDTDTQYF. Here the CDR3 DNA reads TGTGCCAGCAGCCTAGCGGGGGACACAGATACGCAGTATTTT. Full variable domain (outside the CDR3, taken from reference TRBV5-4 and TRBJ2-3): ETGVTQSPTHLIKTRGQQVTLRCSSQSGHNTVSWYQQALGQGPQFIFQYYREEENGRGNFPPRFSGLQFPNYSSELNVNALELDDSALYLCASSLAGDTDTQYFGPGTRLTVL.

The chain joins TRBV30 to TRBJ1-1; D call uncertain. The CDR3 totals 12 residues. The V end lost 0 bases, the J end lost 8 bases, and 10 bases lay between the germline ends. CDR1 is GTSNPN and CDR2 is SVGIG in the germline V gene (reference sequence). As DNA, the CDR3 is TGTGCCTGGAGTGTCGACTTGACAGAAGCTTTCTTT. Protein sequence: CAWSVDLTEAFF.

The genes are TRBV20-1 and TRBJ1-1; D call uncertain. The CDR3 loop spans 11 amino acids. Trimming took 4 bases from V and 1 from J, leaving 4 bases between them. Germline V CDR1 and CDR2: DFQATT, SNEGSKA (reference sequence). Here the CDR3 DNA reads TGCAGTGCTATTGAGAACACTGAAGCTTTCTTT. Translated, it gives CSAIENTEAFF.

Of note for this clone: A clone one base away is much larger, so this may be a read error. The chain links TRBV7-6 to TRBJ2-1; no reliable D call. The CDR3 is 11 residues long. Trimming removed 5 bases from V and 4 bases from J, with 3 bases in between. CDR1 and CDR2 (germline): SGHVS, FNYEAQ. The CDR3 region is CASSVYNEQFF. The CDR3 DNA reads TGTGCCAGCAGCGTATACAATGAGCAGTTCTTC.

V usage is TRBV18 and J usage is TRBJ1-2, with D possibly matching TRBD1 (6 bases). CDR3 length: 12 amino acids. Looked up from germline, CDR1 is KGHSH and CDR2 is LQKENI. V lost 3 bases to trimming and J lost 8 bases, with 10 bases between them. Here the CDR3 DNA reads TGTGCCAGCTCACCCACAGGGCTGGGCTACACCTTC. Amino acids: CASSPTGLGYTF. Using reference TRBV18 and TRBJ1-2 for the parts outside the CDR3, the full variable domain is NAGVMQNPRHLVRRRGQEARLRCSPMKGHSHVYWYRQLPEEGLKFMVYLQKENIIDESGMPKERFSAEFPKEGPSILRIQQVVRGDSAAYFCASSPTGLGYTFGSGTRLTVV.

This clone was counted many times. This sequence joins TRBV2 and TRBJ2-3, with a tentative D call TRBD2 (6 bases). Germline V CDR1 and CDR2: SNHLY, FYNNEI. The CDR3 sequence is 11 residues long. Between the trimmed V and J ends, which lost 6 bases and 5 bases, there was a span of 6 bases. CDR3 region: CASREGDTQYF. For the CDR3, the DNA is TGTGCCAGCAGGGAGGGAGATACGCAGTATTTT.

This clone was picked up one time. This chain uses TRBV15 with TRBJ1-5; no reliable D call. Trimming removed 6 bases from V and 2 bases from J, with 14 bases in between. The CDR3 totals 15 residues. The V gene's germline CDR1 is LNHNV and CDR2 YYDKDF (reference sequence). As DNA, the CDR3 is TGTGCCACCAGAGAATATCAGGACGGCAATCAGCCCCAGCATTTT. As protein: CATREYQDGNQPQHF.

Turning to this clone: The sample holds other DNA sequences that translate to the same CDR3. V usage is TRBV29-1 and J usage is TRBJ1-1, with a tentative D call TRBD1 (5 bases). Trimming removed 3 bases from V and 4 bases from J, with 15 bases in between. Looked up from germline, CDR1 is SQVTM and CDR2 is ANQGSEA. This CDR3 is built from 14 residues. The CDR3 DNA reads TGCAGCGTTGAGGGTCGGGGCAGAGTCACTGAAGCTTTCTTT. Translated: CSVEGRGRVTEAFF.

This clone has a handful of counts. The chain combines TRBV12-5 with TRBJ2-7, with D maybe TRBD1 (6 bases). The CDR3 runs to 13 residues. V dropped 6 bases and J dropped 1 base, with 10 bases sitting between them. Germline loops: CDR1 LGHNT, CDR2 FRNRAP. CDR3 residues: CASGRTDSYEQYV. The DNA for the CDR3 is TGTGCTAGTGGCCGGACAGATTCCTACGAGCAGTACGTC.

This chain uses TRBV30 with TRBJ2-1; 8 nucleotides line up with TRBD2. CDR3 size: 16 residues. After removal of 2 bases from V and 0 bases from J, the junction contained 6 bases not matched to a gene. Looked up from germline, CDR1 is GTSNPN and CDR2 is SVGIG (reference sequence). As DNA, the CDR3 is TGTGCCTGGAGTCTACTAGCGGCTTACTCCTACAATGAGCAGTTCTTC. Translated: CAWSLLAAYSYNEQFF.

V usage is TRBV9 and J usage is TRBJ2-6; D is ambiguous. The CDR3 spans 16 residues. The germline CDR1 and CDR2 sequences are SGDLS and YYNGEE. The ends were cut back, 2 bases at V and 0 bases at J, with 9 bases in the middle. The CDR3 nucleotides read TGTGCCAGCAGCGTGAACAGCCGCTCTGGGGCCAACGTCCTGACTTTC. As protein: CASSVNSRSGANVLTF.

In its sample, this clone was seen a few times. The chain carries TRBV6-5 and TRBJ2-5; 9 bases fit TRBD1. J was trimmed by 5 bases and V by 3 bases; bases with no gene match: 10. The germline CDR1 and CDR2 sequences are MNHEY and SVGAGI. The CDR3 is 16 residues long. This CDR3 is CASSYSLGQGEETQYF. The CDR3 DNA follows: TGTGCCAGCAGTTATTCCTTGGGACAGGGAGAGGAGACCCAGTACTTC.